Presented here are 11 T cell receptor beta chains from one specimen sequenced in a study of T cell responses to AZD1222 COVID-19 vaccine. TCRdb's table, derived via immunoSEQ multiplex PCR, lists solely in-frame clones and lacks some. The sample contains 60,000 to 65,000 clones, over 60% of which appear only once. The sequencing here drew on peripheral blood, taken on day 0 of AZD1222 vaccination. These receptors came from an adult in good health.

The V call is TRBV4-3, the J call TRBJ1-2; D ambiguous. CDR1 LGHNA and CDR2 YSLEER come from the germline V gene. Trimming shortened V by 0 bases and J by 0 bases, and 11 bases separated the two germline ends. This CDR3 is 16 amino acids long. The CDR3 nucleotides read TGCGCCAGCAGCCAAGACAGGAGCCCAACTAACTATGGCTACACCTTC. Protein: CASSQDRSPTNYGYTF.

The chain joins TRBV18 to TRBJ2-2; the D is unclear. V was cut by 6 bases and J by 4 bases, with 12 bases left in between. The CDR3 spans 14 residues. Germline CDR1 KGHSH, CDR2 LQKENI. The CDR3 DNA reads as TGTGCCAGCTCCCCCTATCGAAGCACCGGGGAGCTGTTTTTT. Its protein is CASSPYRSTGELFF.

The rearrangement links TRBV3-1 (or the pseudogene TRBV3-2) to TRBJ1-1; D might be TRBD1 (5 bases). V was trimmed by 3 bases and J by 11 bases, leaving 10 bases between them. CDR1 and CDR2 from the germline V gene are LGHDT and YNNKEL (reference sequence). This CDR3 contains 11 residues. CDR3 DNA sequence: TGTGCCAGCAGCCAGGAGGGGTATGCTTTCTTT. Translation: CASSQEGYAFF.

The chain employs TRBV19 and TRBJ2-1; 9 bases agree with TRBD2. The CDR3 covers 16 residues. Germline V gene sequence: CDR1 LNHDA, CDR2 SQIVND (reference sequence). Unmatched junction bases numbered 8, after V lost 1 base and J lost 7 bases. As DNA, the CDR3 is TGTGCCAGTAGTATAGTACCTAGCGGGGTGGGTAATGAGCAGTTCTTC. Translation: CASSIVPSGVGNEQFF.

The CDR3 coding sequence is TGTGCCAGCAGCTTATCTAGCCAAGAGACCCAGTACTTC. This translates into CASSLSSQETQYF. The chain employs TRBV7-9 and TRBJ2-5; D unclear. The CDR3 spans 13 residues. The V gene's germline CDR1 is SEHNR and CDR2 FQNEAQ (reference sequence). Between the trimmed V and J ends, which lost 2 bases and 1 base, there was a span of 5 bases.

The J gene is TRBJ1-3, the V gene TRBV7-2; weak D call: TRBD1 (6 bases). Germline CDR1 SGHTA, CDR2 FQGNSA. V was shortened by 6 bases and J by 2 bases, with 14 bases between the two germline ends. This CDR3 region has 15 residues. The chain's CDR3 is CASSLNTGTGNTIYF. CDR3 DNA: TGTGCCAGCAGTCTTAATACAGGGACTGGAAACACCATATATTTT.

The chain carries TRBV5-8 and TRBJ1-1; tentatively, D is TRBD1 (5 bases). V was shortened by 7 bases and J by 1 base, with 11 bases between the two germline ends. Germline V gene sequence: CDR1 SGHTS, CDR2 YDEGEE. The CDR3 runs to 13 residues. The DNA of the CDR3 is TGTGCCAGCCCGGGACGGACGAACACTGAAGCTTTCTTT. It is translated as CASPGRTNTEAFF.

The rearrangement links TRBV11-3 to TRBJ2-1, with D possibly being TRBD2 (5 bases). This CDR3 comprises 13 residues. V shed 5 bases and J shed 0 bases, with 5 bases lying between them. Germline-derived CDR1 and CDR2 are SGHNT and YENEEA. The CDR3: CASSRDSYNEQFF. The CDR3 DNA sequence: TGTGCCAGCAGCCGGGACTCCTACAATGAGCAGTTCTTC.

J is TRBJ2-7 and V is TRBV2; D is uncertain. The V end lost 5 bases, the J end lost 0 bases, and 2 bases lay between the germline ends. Germline-derived CDR1 and CDR2 are SNHLY and FYNNEI. This CDR3 has 11 residues. The chain's CDR3 is CASSSSYEQYF. The CDR3 nucleotides are TGTGCCAGCAGTTCCTCCTACGAGCAGTACTTC.

The V and J genes are TRBV2 and TRBJ1-6; the D is unclear. CDR1 and CDR2 from the germline V gene are SNHLY and FYNNEI. The CDR3 loop spans 15 amino acids. Trimming removed 6 bases at V and 0 bases at J, with 9 bases between. As DNA, the CDR3 is TGTGCCAGCAGGATCAGGAGCTCCTATAATTCACCCCTCCACTTT. As protein: CASRIRSSYNSPLHF.

This clone has more than one count but fewer than ten. V gene TRBV5-5 combines with J gene TRBJ1-3; D not certain. Germline V gene sequence: CDR1 SGHKS, CDR2 YYEKEE (reference sequence). There are 15 residues in the CDR3. V was pared by 0 bases and J by 0 bases, with 7 bases between. The CDR3 spells CASSLAWDSGNTIYF. The CDR3 DNA follows: TGTGCCAGCAGCTTGGCGTGGGACTCTGGAAACACCATATATTTT.